The rows below give T cell receptor beta chains drawn from one sample of a study of blood T cell repertoires in COVID-19. Using immunoSEQ multiplex PCR, the repertoire was profiled, and TCRdb retains in-frame clones only, with some absent. The sample shows over 150,000 clones, around 90% of them seen only once. Sequencing was performed on peripheral blood. These receptors all stem from a man aged 45-65 years with acute or convalescent COVID-19. Each CDR3 is given with its conserved first and last residue. The D gene is left open where the match is weak. Only part of the rows carry a size: once, few, many, or a class if the clone is expanded.

abundance: few
j_gene: TRBJ2-1
d_gene: TRBD2
v_gene: TRBV11-2
CDR3nt: TGTGCCAGCAGCTCTGGACTAGGAGAGGGTGAGCAGTTCTTC
CDR3aa: CASSSGLGEGEQFF

abundance: once
j_gene: TRBJ2-1
d_gene: TRBD2
v_gene: TRBV25-1
CDR3nt: TGTGCCAGCAGGCCTAGCGGGAAGAACAATGAGCAGTTCTTC
CDR3aa: CASRPSGKNNEQFF

abundance: -
j_gene: TRBJ1-1
d_gene: TRBD1
v_gene: TRBV15
CDR3nt: TGTGCCACCAGCAGCCCAGGGGGTATCACTGAAGCTTTCTTT
CDR3aa: CATSSPGGITEAFF

abundance: -
j_gene: TRBJ1-2
d_gene: TRBD1
v_gene: TRBV9
CDR3nt: TGTGCCAGCAGCTTTACAGGGGGCGGCGGCTACACCTTC
CDR3aa: CASSFTGGGGYTF

abundance: -
j_gene: TRBJ1-1
d_gene: -
v_gene: TRBV6-2/TRBV6-3
CDR3nt: TGTGCCAGCAGTTACTCGTTTGGGAGCACTGAAGCTTTCTTT
CDR3aa: CASSYSFGSTEAFF

abundance: -
j_gene: TRBJ1-1
d_gene: TRBD1
v_gene: TRBV10-2
CDR3nt: TGCGCCAGCAGGAGGGACAGGCTGAACACTGAAGCTTTCTTT
CDR3aa: CASRRDRLNTEAFF

abundance: -
j_gene: TRBJ1-1
d_gene: -
v_gene: TRBV6-6
CDR3nt: TGTGCCAGCAGTTCGACAGCAACTGGGACTGAAGCTTTCTTT
CDR3aa: CASSSTATGTEAFF

abundance: -
j_gene: TRBJ1-1
d_gene: TRBD1
v_gene: TRBV27
CDR3nt: TGTGCCAGCAGCCGGACGGGCCGGACAGGGGGGAACACTGAAGCTTTCTTT
CDR3aa: CASSRTGRTGGNTEAFF

abundance: -
j_gene: TRBJ2-1
d_gene: TRBD2
v_gene: TRBV28
CDR3nt: TGTGCCAGCAGTGGGACTAGCGGGAGCTCTGGGTACAATGAGCAGTTCTTC
CDR3aa: CASSGTSGSSGYNEQFF

abundance: -
j_gene: TRBJ2-1
d_gene: TRBD2
v_gene: TRBV7-2
CDR3nt: TGTGCCAGCAGCGGAACTAGCGGGGAGGGCAATGAGCAGTTCTTC
CDR3aa: CASSGTSGEGNEQFF

abundance: -
j_gene: TRBJ2-1
d_gene: TRBD1
v_gene: TRBV27
CDR3nt: TGTGCCAGCAGTCCCACAGGGGTTAACGGTGAGCAGTTCTTC
CDR3aa: CASSPTGVNGEQFF

abundance: -
j_gene: TRBJ2-1
d_gene: -
v_gene: TRBV2
CDR3nt: TGTGCCAGCAGTGAAGACGGAGGTAATGAGCAGTTCTTC
CDR3aa: CASSEDGGNEQFF

abundance: once
j_gene: TRBJ2-1
d_gene: -
v_gene: TRBV4-1
CDR3nt: TGCGCCAGCAGCCAAGTCCCCGGGAGTCGGAATGAGCAGTTCTTC
CDR3aa: CASSQVPGSRNEQFF

abundance: -
j_gene: TRBJ2-5
d_gene: -
v_gene: TRBV18
CDR3nt: TGTGCCAGCTCAGCCCGTACAGGGACCCAAGAGACCCAGTACTTC
CDR3aa: CASSARTGTQETQYF

abundance: -
j_gene: TRBJ2-5
d_gene: TRBD1
v_gene: TRBV2
CDR3nt: TGTGCCAGCAATTACAGGGGGCCTGGGGAGACCCAGTACTTC
CDR3aa: CASNYRGPGETQYF

abundance: -
j_gene: TRBJ1-1
d_gene: -
v_gene: TRBV5-1
CDR3nt: TGCGCCAGCAGCTTGGCTCTGAACACTGAAGCTTTCTTT
CDR3aa: CASSLALNTEAFF

abundance: -
j_gene: TRBJ1-5
d_gene: -
v_gene: TRBV19
CDR3nt: TGTGCCAGTAGTGTCACCGACATTAGCAATCAGCCCCAGCATTTT
CDR3aa: CASSVTDISNQPQHF

abundance: -
j_gene: TRBJ2-4
d_gene: -
v_gene: TRBV5-1
CDR3nt: TGCGCCAGCAGCTTGTCCGGGGATTGGGACATTCAGTACTTC
CDR3aa: CASSLSGDWDIQYF

abundance: -
j_gene: TRBJ2-2
d_gene: -
v_gene: TRBV6-1
CDR3nt: TGTGCCAGCAGTGAAGGGAGGGAGAACACCGGGGAGCTGTTTTTT
CDR3aa: CASSEGRENTGELFF

abundance: -
j_gene: TRBJ1-1
d_gene: -
v_gene: TRBV4-3
CDR3nt: TGCGCCAGCAGCCAAGATTCCGGCGGAGACACTGAAGCTTTCTTT
CDR3aa: CASSQDSGGDTEAFF

abundance: -
j_gene: TRBJ2-7
d_gene: TRBD1
v_gene: TRBV6-2/TRBV6-3
CDR3nt: TGTGCCAGCAGTTTTGACAGGGGGCTTTACGAGCAGTACTTC
CDR3aa: CASSFDRGLYEQYF

abundance: -
j_gene: TRBJ2-7
d_gene: -
v_gene: TRBV7-9
CDR3nt: TGTGCCAGCAGCCCTCCGGTTGGAGGTGACTCCTACGAGCAGTACTTC
CDR3aa: CASSPPVGGDSYEQYF

abundance: -
j_gene: TRBJ2-3
d_gene: TRBD1
v_gene: TRBV2
CDR3nt: TGTGCCAGCAGTGAAGGGGACAGGGGCCGGGGAGATACGCAGTATTTT
CDR3aa: CASSEGDRGRGDTQYF

abundance: -
j_gene: TRBJ2-7
d_gene: -
v_gene: TRBV7-8
CDR3nt: TGTGCCAGCAGCTTAACCGCAAAGGGGCAGGGCCTTTCCTACGAGCAGTACTTC
CDR3aa: CASSLTAKGQGLSYEQYF

abundance: -
j_gene: TRBJ2-1
d_gene: TRBD2
v_gene: TRBV19
CDR3nt: TGTGCCAGTAGGGCTCAACTAGCGGGGGGTTTGAGCAATGAGCAGTTCTTC
CDR3aa: CASRAQLAGGLSNEQFF

abundance: few
j_gene: TRBJ2-5
d_gene: -
v_gene: TRBV19
CDR3nt: TGTGCCAGTAGCATCAACAGGTACCAAGAGACCCAGTACTTC
CDR3aa: CASSINRYQETQYF

abundance: once
j_gene: TRBJ1-2
d_gene: -
v_gene: TRBV6-6
CDR3nt: TGTGCCAGCAGTCCCTCCGACAGGCCAAACTATGGCTACACCTTC
CDR3aa: CASSPSDRPNYGYTF

abundance: once
j_gene: TRBJ1-2
d_gene: TRBD1
v_gene: TRBV27
CDR3nt: TGTGCCAGCAGTTCGACAGGGGGCATCTATGGCTACACCTTC
CDR3aa: CASSSTGGIYGYTF

abundance: -
j_gene: TRBJ1-2
d_gene: TRBD1
v_gene: TRBV7-9
CDR3nt: TGTGCCAGCAGCTTAGGGAGCGAGGGGGCGAGGAGCTACACCTTC
CDR3aa: CASSLGSEGARSYTF

abundance: -
j_gene: TRBJ2-1
d_gene: -
v_gene: TRBV5-6
CDR3nt: TGTGCCAGCAGCTTGGAGCTAGTAGTCAGCTACAATGAGCAGTTCTTC
CDR3aa: CASSLELVVSYNEQFF

abundance: -
j_gene: TRBJ1-2
d_gene: -
v_gene: TRBV5-3
CDR3nt: TGTGCCAGAAGCTTGGCCGAGGGGGAAGGCTATGGCTACACCTTC
CDR3aa: CARSLAEGEGYGYTF

abundance: -
j_gene: TRBJ1-3
d_gene: TRBD1
v_gene: TRBV2
CDR3nt: TGTGCCAGCAGGTCACAGGGGCTTCCTGGAAACACCATATATTTT
CDR3aa: CASRSQGLPGNTIYF

abundance: -
j_gene: TRBJ1-1
d_gene: -
v_gene: TRBV30
CDR3nt: TGTGCCTGGAGGGTTTGGGACATAGAGAACACTGAAGCTTTCTTT
CDR3aa: CAWRVWDIENTEAFF

abundance: -
j_gene: TRBJ1-2
d_gene: TRBD1
v_gene: TRBV7-3
CDR3nt: TGTGCCAGCAGCGCGGACAGGGGGCAAGGCTACACCTTC
CDR3aa: CASSADRGQGYTF

abundance: -
j_gene: TRBJ2-1
d_gene: -
v_gene: TRBV9
CDR3nt: TGTGCCAGCAGCGCGTTCTCCGGGACAGAGCAGTTCTTC
CDR3aa: CASSAFSGTEQFF

abundance: once
j_gene: TRBJ2-2
d_gene: -
v_gene: TRBV3-1/TRBV3-2
CDR3nt: TGTGCCAGCAGCCAAACTAGTGCCGGGGAGCTGTTTTTT
CDR3aa: CASSQTSAGELFF

abundance: -
j_gene: TRBJ2-7
d_gene: TRBD2
v_gene: TRBV6-1
CDR3nt: TGTGCCAGCAGTGAAGGGACTAGTCTTTACGAGCAGTACTTC
CDR3aa: CASSEGTSLYEQYF

abundance: -
j_gene: TRBJ1-6
d_gene: -
v_gene: TRBV3-1/TRBV3-2
CDR3nt: TGTGCCAGCAGCCAAGCCAGTAATTCACCCCTCCACTTT
CDR3aa: CASSQASNSPLHF

abundance: few
j_gene: TRBJ2-3
d_gene: -
v_gene: TRBV5-1
CDR3nt: TGCGCCAGCAGCTTCTCCGTCGGGGGAGTAGATACGCAGTATTTT
CDR3aa: CASSFSVGGVDTQYF

abundance: -
j_gene: TRBJ2-3
d_gene: -
v_gene: TRBV3-1/TRBV3-2
CDR3nt: TGTGCCAGCAGCATCGGTAGTAGCACAGATACGCAGTATTTT
CDR3aa: CASSIGSSTDTQYF

abundance: -
j_gene: TRBJ1-1
d_gene: -
v_gene: TRBV7-9
CDR3nt: TGTGCCGCCCACGCCCTGGGAGGCCTGAACACTGAAGCTTTCTTT
CDR3aa: CAAHALGGLNTEAFF

abundance: -
j_gene: TRBJ2-1
d_gene: TRBD2
v_gene: TRBV18
CDR3nt: TGTGCCAGCTCACCCCCCGTGGTAGCGGGGGTTAATGAGCAGTTCTTC
CDR3aa: CASSPPVVAGVNEQFF

abundance: -
j_gene: TRBJ2-7
d_gene: -
v_gene: TRBV10-3
CDR3nt: TGTGCCATCAGCCACGGCGGAGTGGGGGGTGGCGAGCAGTACTTC
CDR3aa: CAISHGGVGGGEQYF

abundance: -
j_gene: TRBJ1-1
d_gene: -
v_gene: TRBV7-9
CDR3nt: TGTGCCAGCAGCCACCGTTCGGGGGAAGGAACTGAAGCTTTCTTT
CDR3aa: CASSHRSGEGTEAFF

abundance: -
j_gene: TRBJ2-1
d_gene: TRBD2
v_gene: TRBV29-1
CDR3nt: TGCAGCGTTGAAATCTGGGCGGGAGGACGGTTCTTC
CDR3aa: CSVEIWAGGRFF

abundance: -
j_gene: TRBJ2-6
d_gene: TRBD1
v_gene: TRBV29-1
CDR3nt: TGCAGCGTTGAAAGGTGGACAGGGCCTAACGGGGCCAACGTCCTGACTTTC
CDR3aa: CSVERWTGPNGANVLTF

abundance: -
j_gene: TRBJ2-1
d_gene: -
v_gene: TRBV25-1
CDR3nt: TGTGCCAGCTACTCCGGCGGTGAGCAGTTCTTC
CDR3aa: CASYSGGEQFF

abundance: -
j_gene: TRBJ2-1
d_gene: TRBD2
v_gene: TRBV19
CDR3nt: TGTGCCAGTAGTATATTAGCGGGCCACTCCTACAATGAGCAGTTCTTC
CDR3aa: CASSILAGHSYNEQFF

abundance: -
j_gene: TRBJ2-3
d_gene: TRBD2
v_gene: TRBV5-4
CDR3nt: TGTGCCAGCAGCTTGGTCACTAGCGGGAGAAATTCACTGCAGTATTTT
CDR3aa: CASSLVTSGRNSLQYF

abundance: -
j_gene: TRBJ1-4
d_gene: TRBD1
v_gene: TRBV10-3
CDR3nt: TGTGCCATCAGTGAGTCGGGACAGGGGGAAGAAAAACTGTTTTTT
CDR3aa: CAISESGQGEEKLFF

abundance: -
j_gene: TRBJ2-3
d_gene: TRBD2
v_gene: TRBV6-2/TRBV6-3
CDR3nt: TGTGCCAGCAGTTACCCGAGCGGGGGTGGCACAGATACGCAGTATTTT
CDR3aa: CASSYPSGGGTDTQYF

abundance: -
j_gene: TRBJ1-4
d_gene: -
v_gene: TRBV5-1
CDR3nt: TGCGCCAGCAGCTTCGGTTACAGGGACGAAGGTGAAAAACTGTTTTTT
CDR3aa: CASSFGYRDEGEKLFF

abundance: -
j_gene: TRBJ1-2
d_gene: -
v_gene: TRBV6-5
CDR3nt: TGTGCCAGCACCGACAGGTTTCAGAATGGCTACACCTTC
CDR3aa: CASTDRFQNGYTF

abundance: -
j_gene: TRBJ1-2
d_gene: TRBD1
v_gene: TRBV28
CDR3nt: TGTGCCAGCAGTCCAGGGGGAAACTATGGCTACACCTTC
CDR3aa: CASSPGGNYGYTF

abundance: -
j_gene: TRBJ2-2
d_gene: -
v_gene: TRBV7-3
CDR3nt: TGTGCCAGCAGCTTAGCCCCTTGGACAGCTGGACCCGGGGAGCTGTTTTTT
CDR3aa: CASSLAPWTAGPGELFF

abundance: -
j_gene: TRBJ1-5
d_gene: -
v_gene: TRBV3-1/TRBV3-2
CDR3nt: TGTGCCAGCAGCGATATTTCAGCGGGGCCAAGCAATCAGCCCCAGCATTTT
CDR3aa: CASSDISAGPSNQPQHF

abundance: -
j_gene: TRBJ2-3
d_gene: -
v_gene: TRBV2
CDR3nt: TGTGCCAGCAGTGAAGCGCTAGCGATAGACACAGATACGCAGTATTTT
CDR3aa: CASSEALAIDTDTQYF